The entry below gives a single T cell receptor beta chain sequence along with its context. What it binds is not known. PCR primers comprised 60 Vbeta and 13 Jbeta primers. Measured with immunoSEQ multiplex PCR; TCRdb has only the in-frame clones, and not every one. The sample yields some 150,000 clones, more than 75% seen once. The data were taken from a study of cytomegalovirus exposure and HLA in healthy donors. General observations from the study: Cytomegalovirus association was listed for 164 TCR beta chains. Productive status was seen about 90% or about 30% of the time for most TCR beta V segments in an earlier analysis. In a later analysis, TCR beta V- and J-gene trimming showed a link to a missense DCLRE1C variant.

Trimming took 7 bases from V and 0 from J; bases not matched to a gene: 7. This CDR3 region has 15 residues. CDR1 is MNHNY and CDR2 is SVGAGI in the germline V gene (reference sequence). This chain connects TRBV6-6 to TRBJ1-1, with 8 nucleotides matching TRBD1. The sequence was obtained from a man aged 18 to 30 in good health and CMV-seropositive. Sequenced input: PBMCs. For the CDR3, the DNA is TGTGCCAGCATCCACTCAGGGGGCCTGAACACTGAAGCTTTCTTT. It codes for CASIHSGGLNTEAFF.